The 22 T cell receptor beta chains below all came from one sample that was sequenced in a study of Ad26.COV2.S vaccination and SARS-CoV-2 variants. Profiled with immunoSEQ multiplex PCR; TCRdb holds only in-frame clones, not every one. Of 300,000 to 450,000 clones in the sample, around 90% were seen once. Material: peripheral blood, obtained after recovery from COVID-19. The origin of the receptors is a human donor who had recovered from COVID-19.

V gene TRBV7-9 combines with J gene TRBJ1-1; D call uncertain. Trimming removed 2 bases from V and 3 bases from J, with 10 bases in between. Per germline, CDR1 SEHNR and CDR2 FQNEAQ (reference sequence). The CDR3 length is 14 residues. CDR3 protein: CASSLSRLDTEAFF. CDR3 nucleotide sequence: TGTGCCAGCAGCTTAAGTCGGCTGGACACTGAAGCTTTCTTT.

V and J are TRBV27 and TRBJ1-2; D is ambiguous. V was pared by 6 bases and J by 3 bases, with 17 bases between. CDR3 length: 15 residues. Germline V lookup: CDR1 MNHEY, CDR2 SMNVEV (reference sequence). The CDR3: CASSYTSDTDYGYTF. In nucleotides, the CDR3 is TGTGCCAGCAGCTATACATCCGACACGGACTATGGCTACACCTTC.

Worth noting for this clone: Distinct nucleotide sequences in the sample also encode this CDR3. V usage is TRBV5-1 and J usage is TRBJ2-2, with D perhaps TRBD1 (6 bases). Per germline, CDR1 SGHRS and CDR2 YFSETQ. V lost 5 bases to trimming and J lost 1 base, with 12 bases between them. The length of the CDR3 is 15 residues. For the CDR3, the DNA is TGCGCCAGCAGTTTGACAGGCAAGAACACCGGGGAGCTGTTTTTT. Its translation is CASSLTGKNTGELFF.

The chain combines TRBV9 with TRBJ2-3; TRBD2 aligns across 9 bases. The trim removed 3 bases at V and 3 bases at J, leaving 8 bases unmatched. Germline loops: CDR1 SGDLS, CDR2 YYNGEE. The CDR3 is made up of 16 amino acids. The CDR3 nucleotides read TGTGCCAGCAGCGGAAGCCGGCGGGGGGGAACAGATACGCAGTATTTT. Its protein product is CASSGSRRGGTDTQYF.

The gene calls are TRBV10-1 and TRBJ1-1; perhaps TRBD1 as D (5 bases). Germline CDR1 is WNHNN and CDR2 is SYGVQD (reference sequence). V was clipped by 3 bases and J by 10 bases, with 12 bases between them. This CDR3 contains 12 residues. The CDR3 DNA reads TGCGCCAGCAGTGACCCAGGGCAATCAGCTTTCTTT. Amino acids: CASSDPGQSAFF.

This clone was detected once. The rearrangement links TRBV11-3 to TRBJ2-2, with a weak D call TRBD1 (6 bases). Germline V gene data show CDR1 as SGHNT and CDR2 as YENEEA. V lost 2 bases and J lost 2, with 9 bases in between. There are 15 residues in the CDR3. The CDR3 sequence: CASSLRGSNTGELFF. CDR3 in DNA: TGTGCCAGCAGCTTAAGGGGGTCAAACACCGGGGAGCTGTTTTTT.

This chain connects TRBV19 to TRBJ1-1; D might be TRBD1 (6 bases). CDR3 length equals 11 residues. In germline, CDR1 is LNHDA, CDR2 SQIVND (reference sequence). V lost 2 bases and J 8 bases, leaving 6 bases between the germline ends. The CDR3 nucleotides are TGTGCCAGTAGTATAACAGGGGAAGCTTTCTTT. This codes for CASSITGEAFF.

V gene TRBV19 combines with J gene TRBJ2-1; 12 bases are shared with TRBD1. In germline, CDR1 is LNHDA, CDR2 SQIVND (reference sequence). This CDR3 region has 16 residues. CDR3 loop: CASGTGGKAVSDEQFF. CDR3 bases: TGTGCAAGCGGGACAGGGGGCAAGGCCGTTAGCGATGAGCAGTTCTTC. Full variable domain (remainder filled in from reference TRBV19 and TRBJ2-1): DGGITQSPKYLFRKEGQNVTLSCEQNLNHDAMYWYRQDPGQGLRLIYYSQIVNDFQKGDIAEGYSVSREKKESFPLTVTSAQKNPTAFYLCASGTGGKAVSDEQFFGPGTRLTVL.

The chain employs TRBV7-6 and TRBJ1-1, with D perhaps matching TRBD1 (6 bases). This CDR3 has 16 amino acids. The ends were cut back, 2 bases at V and 0 bases at J, with 13 bases in the middle. CDR1 and CDR2 from the germline V gene are SGHVS and FNYEAQ. The CDR3 loop is CASSLLRGWLNTEAFF. The CDR3 nucleotides are TGTGCCAGCAGCTTACTCAGGGGTTGGTTGAACACTGAAGCTTTCTTT.

This chain uses TRBV6-5 with TRBJ1-1; 8 nucleotides line up with TRBD1. The CDR3 sequence is 15 residues long. Per germline, CDR1 MNHEY and CDR2 SVGAGI. J lost 0 bases, V lost 4 bases, and 4 bases had no gene match. CDR3 region: CASSSRRGLNTEAFF. The CDR3, as DNA: TGTGCCAGCAGTTCCCGCAGGGGGCTGAACACTGAAGCTTTCTTT.

V usage is TRBV2 and J usage is TRBJ2-3, with D hard to call. Germline V lookup: CDR1 SNHLY, CDR2 FYNNEI. V lost 10 bases to trimming and J lost 0 bases, with 14 bases between them. The CDR3 has 14 amino acids. CDR3 in DNA: TGTGCCACCTTAGAGAGGACCAGCACAGATACGCAGTATTTT. Translated, it gives CATLERTSTDTQYF.

The rearrangement uses TRBV5-4 and TRBJ2-2; TRBD1 aligns across 8 bases. V lost 4 bases, J lost 5 bases, and 7 bases stayed unmatched. This CDR3 is built from 15 residues. In germline, CDR1 is SGHNT, CDR2 YYREEE (reference sequence). CDR3 loop: CASSLRGPRTGELFF. CDR3 DNA: TGTGCCAGCAGCCTCAGGGGGCCTCGTACCGGGGAGCTGTTTTTT.

The chain is built from TRBV18 and TRBJ2-7; possible D gene TRBD1, 6 bases. CDR1 is KGHSH and CDR2 is LQKENI in the germline V gene. This CDR3 spans 15 amino acids. V was pared by 2 bases and J by 3 bases, with 14 bases between. CDR3 nucleotides: TGTGCCAGCTCACCAGGAGCGACAGGAATCTACGAGCAGTACTTC. Amino acids: CASSPGATGIYEQYF.

This chain joins TRBV3-1 (or the pseudogene TRBV3-2) and TRBJ2-3; D gene unclear. The CDR3 sequence is 11 residues long. In germline, CDR1 is LGHDT, CDR2 YNNKEL (reference sequence). V lost 1 base and J 8 bases, leaving 4 bases between the germline ends. The CDR3 sequence: CASSQGGTQYF. CDR3 bases: TGTGCCAGCAGCCAAGGTGGTACGCAGTATTTT.

The V call is TRBV14, the J call TRBJ1-1; D not certain. CDR3 length: 14 amino acids. Germline lookup yields CDR1 SGHDN and CDR2 FVKESK. The germline V and J ends were trimmed by 0 bases and 1 base, with 6 bases remaining between them. The CDR3 is CASSQEGKNTEAFF. In DNA form, the CDR3 reads TGTGCCAGCAGCCAAGAAGGAAAGAACACTGAAGCTTTCTTT.

J is TRBJ1-1 and V is TRBV7-8; D gene unclear. Germline-derived CDR1 and CDR2 are SGHVS and FQNEAQ. Trimming took off 1 base at V and 4 bases at J, with 10 bases between the two ends. This CDR3 is 14 amino acids long. The DNA for the CDR3 is TGTGCCAGCAGCTTAGATCTGGGAACCACTGAAGCTTTCTTT. It encodes CASSLDLGTTEAFF.

V gene TRBV25-1 combines with J gene TRBJ1-4, with a possible D match to TRBD1 (5 bases). This CDR3 has 15 amino acids. Trimming took off 0 bases at V and 7 bases at J, with 12 bases between the two ends. The germline V gene has CDR1 MGHDK and CDR2 SYGVNS. The CDR3: CASSEYLGGREKLFF. Here the CDR3 DNA reads TGTGCCAGCAGTGAATATCTGGGGGGACGTGAAAAACTGTTTTTT.

The chain joins TRBV19 to TRBJ1-2, with 7 bases aligning to TRBD1. With 10 bases clipped from V and 0 bases from J, the junction kept 11 bases outside the gene matches. Germline V gene data show CDR1 as LNHDA and CDR2 as SQIVND (reference sequence). The CDR3 sequence is 15 residues long. The DNA for the CDR3 is TGTGCCACCACCGGCGGGACAGCTTCTAACTATGGCTACACCTTC. As protein: CATTGGTASNYGYTF.

The chain carries TRBV6-5 and TRBJ2-5; possible D gene TRBD2, 6 bases. Between the trimmed V and J ends, which lost 7 bases and 11 bases, there was a span of 20 bases. CDR3 length: 13 amino acids. Germline loops: CDR1 MNHEY, CDR2 SVGAGI. The CDR3 sequence: CASNLPLGGEQYF. The CDR3, as DNA: TGTGCCAGCAATTTGCCACTGGGGGGTGAGCAGTACTTC.

This clone was counted a few times. The chain links TRBV6-2 or TRBV6-3 to TRBJ2-2; 8 bases fit TRBD2. Trimming cost V 2 bases and J 5 bases; bases outside gene matches: 7. Germline lookup yields CDR1 MNHEY and CDR2 SVGEGT. The CDR3 consists of 16 residues. For the CDR3, the DNA is TGTGCCAGCAGTTACCCGACGGTAGCGGGGACCGGGGAGCTGTTTTTT. This gives the protein CASSYPTVAGTGELFF.

The chain employs TRBV7-8 and TRBJ1-1; D may be TRBD1 (5 bases). V lost 2 bases to trimming and J lost 1 base, with 11 bases between them. The V gene's germline CDR1 is SGHVS and CDR2 FQNEAQ. The length of the CDR3 is 15 residues. DNA for the CDR3: TGTGCCAGCAGCTTAATCGGGGGAAGGAACACTGAAGCTTTCTTT. As protein: CASSLIGGRNTEAFF. Full variable domain (remainder filled in from reference TRBV7-8 and TRBJ1-1): GAGVSQSPRYKVAKRGQDVALRCDPISGHVSLFWYQQALGQGPEFLTYFQNEAQLDKSGLPSDRFFAERPEGSVSTLKIQRTQQEDSAVYLCASSLIGGRNTEAFFGQGTRLTVV.

With respect to this clone: The identical CDR3 is also encoded by other nucleotide sequences in the sample. The J gene is TRBJ2-3, the V gene TRBV5-1; D not certain. V was trimmed by 4 bases and J by 5 bases, leaving 5 bases between them. CDR3 length: 11 residues. Per germline, CDR1 SGHRS and CDR2 YFSETQ. Here the CDR3 DNA reads TGCGCCAGCAGCCTGGAAGATACGCAGTATTTT. Translating gives CASSLEDTQYF. Together with reference TRBV5-1 and TRBJ2-3, the CDR3 gives the full variable domain: KAGVTQTPRYLIKTRGQQVTLSCSPISGHRSVSWYQQTPGQGLQFLFEYFSETQRNKGNFPGRFSGRQFSNSRSEMNVSTLELGDSALYLCASSLEDTQYFGPGTRLTVL.